This is a list of T cell receptor beta chains from one sample in a study of blood T cell repertoires in COVID-19. Clones were sequenced by immunoSEQ multiplex PCR, and TCRdb holds only the in-frame ones, with some missing. The repertoire includes fewer than 250,000 clones, roughly 85% of them detected once, and approximately 0.89% sits in the top ten. The sample taken for sequencing was peripheral blood. These receptors originate from a middle-aged man with acute or convalescent COVID-19. Both conserved end residues are part of each CDR3. The D gene is left open where the match is weak. Size values are once, few and many counts, or a class for expanded clones, and some rows have none.

v_gene: TRBV7-2
j_gene: TRBJ1-1
len: 14
d_gene: NA
abundance: NA
CDR3aa: CASSLQGSRTEAFF
CDR3nt: TGTGCCAGCAGCCTCCAGGGGTCTAGGACTGAAGCTTTCTTT

v_gene: TRBV5-1
j_gene: TRBJ2-7
len: 14
d_gene: TRBD1
abundance: NA
CDR3aa: CASSLKGSGGEQYF
CDR3nt: TGCGCCAGCAGCTTGAAAGGTTCAGGGGGCGAGCAGTACTTC

v_gene: TRBV6-6
j_gene: TRBJ1-1
len: 16
d_gene: TRBD1
abundance: NA
CDR3aa: CASSYALTGARAEAFF
CDR3nt: TGTGCCAGCAGTTACGCATTGACAGGGGCTCGGGCTGAAGCTTTCTTT

v_gene: TRBV28
j_gene: TRBJ1-2
len: 15
d_gene: NA
abundance: NA
CDR3aa: CASRNARGFAYGYTF
CDR3nt: TGTGCCAGCAGAAATGCCAGGGGTTTTGCCTATGGCTACACCTTC

v_gene: TRBV3-1/TRBV3-2
j_gene: TRBJ1-2
len: 15
d_gene: TRBD1
abundance: NA
CDR3aa: CASSRTETGTYGYTF
CDR3nt: TGTGCCAGCAGCCGGACCGAGACAGGGACCTATGGCTACACCTTC

v_gene: TRBV4-2
j_gene: TRBJ1-2
len: 13
d_gene: NA
abundance: NA
CDR3aa: CASSQEHPRGYTF
CDR3nt: TGTGCCAGCAGCCAAGAGCACCCCCGGGGCTACACCTTC

v_gene: TRBV3-1/TRBV3-2
j_gene: TRBJ1-6
len: 13
d_gene: NA
abundance: NA
CDR3aa: CASSPSLNSPLHF
CDR3nt: TGTGCCAGCAGCCCCTCACTCAATTCACCCCTCCACTTT

v_gene: TRBV5-1
j_gene: TRBJ2-2
len: 15
d_gene: TRBD1
abundance: NA
CDR3aa: CASSSGQGNTGELFF
CDR3nt: TGCGCCAGCAGCTCGGGACAGGGTAACACCGGGGAGCTGTTTTTT

v_gene: TRBV5-1
j_gene: TRBJ1-1
len: 14
d_gene: NA
abundance: NA
CDR3aa: CASSLSGGAGEAFF
CDR3nt: TGCGCCAGCAGCTTATCGGGGGGCGCGGGAGAAGCTTTCTTT

v_gene: TRBV7-2
j_gene: TRBJ1-2
len: 14
d_gene: TRBD1
abundance: NA
CDR3aa: CASSPGTAHYGYTF
CDR3nt: TGTGCCAGCAGCCCCGGGACAGCCCATTATGGCTACACCTTC

v_gene: TRBV5-1
j_gene: TRBJ2-3
len: 16
d_gene: TRBD1
abundance: NA
CDR3aa: CASSSARTGGAYTQYF
CDR3nt: TGCGCCAGCAGCTCGGCGAGGACAGGGGGAGCTTATACGCAGTATTTT

v_gene: TRBV6-1
j_gene: TRBJ2-1
len: 15
d_gene: NA
abundance: NA
CDR3aa: CASSEYPGLPNEQFF
CDR3nt: TGTGCCAGCAGTGAATATCCGGGACTCCCTAATGAGCAGTTCTTC

v_gene: TRBV14
j_gene: TRBJ2-5
len: 11
d_gene: NA
abundance: once
CDR3aa: CASSQYETQYF
CDR3nt: TGTGCCAGCAGCCAGTATGAGACCCAGTACTTC

v_gene: TRBV7-2
j_gene: TRBJ1-2
len: 16
d_gene: TRBD1
abundance: few
CDR3aa: CASSLEVTGVIAGYTF
CDR3nt: TGTGCCAGCAGCTTAGAGGTTACAGGGGTCATAGCTGGCTACACCTTC

v_gene: TRBV18
j_gene: TRBJ1-3
len: 14
d_gene: NA
abundance: once
CDR3aa: CASSSGGAGNTIYF
CDR3nt: TGTGCCAGCTCATCCGGCGGGGCTGGAAACACCATATATTTT

v_gene: TRBV7-2
j_gene: TRBJ2-7
len: 15
d_gene: TRBD2
abundance: NA
CDR3aa: CASRISAGGPHEQYF
CDR3nt: TGTGCCAGCCGGATTTCAGCGGGGGGGCCCCACGAGCAGTACTTC

v_gene: TRBV19
j_gene: TRBJ2-1
len: 19
d_gene: TRBD2
abundance: NA
CDR3aa: CASTPTSGGPTLTYNEQFF
CDR3nt: TGTGCCAGTACCCCGACTAGCGGGGGCCCAACATTAACCTACAATGAGCAGTTCTTC

v_gene: TRBV3-1/TRBV3-2
j_gene: TRBJ1-1
len: 13
d_gene: NA
abundance: NA
CDR3aa: CASSQDWSTEAFF
CDR3nt: TGTGCCAGCAGCCAAGATTGGAGTACTGAAGCTTTCTTT

v_gene: TRBV6-1
j_gene: TRBJ1-2
len: 15
d_gene: NA
abundance: NA
CDR3aa: CASSERVDSPYGYTF
CDR3nt: TGTGCCAGCAGTGAACGGGTTGACAGCCCCTATGGCTACACCTTC

v_gene: TRBV7-3
j_gene: TRBJ1-5
len: 14
d_gene: NA
abundance: NA
CDR3aa: CASRDSRRHQPQHF
CDR3nt: TGTGCCAGCAGGGACTCAAGGCGGCATCAGCCCCAGCATTTT

v_gene: TRBV7-9
j_gene: TRBJ2-7
len: 15
d_gene: TRBD1
abundance: NA
CDR3aa: CASSYAGTEAYEQYF
CDR3nt: TGTGCCAGCAGCTACGCCGGGACAGAGGCCTACGAGCAGTACTTC

v_gene: TRBV28
j_gene: TRBJ1-5
len: 16
d_gene: NA
abundance: NA
CDR3aa: CASRHDSAGAYQPQHF
CDR3nt: TGTGCCAGCAGACATGACAGCGCTGGGGCCTATCAGCCCCAGCATTTT

v_gene: TRBV27
j_gene: TRBJ1-4
len: 18
d_gene: TRBD1
abundance: NA
CDR3aa: CASSLEGQGAQIGEKLFF
CDR3nt: TGTGCCAGCAGTTTGGAAGGCCAGGGGGCGCAAATTGGGGAAAAACTGTTTTTT

v_gene: TRBV28
j_gene: TRBJ2-1
len: 16
d_gene: TRBD1
abundance: NA
CDR3aa: CASSSPGQRRHNEQFF
CDR3nt: TGTGCCAGCAGTTCTCCGGGACAGAGACGACACAATGAGCAGTTCTTC

v_gene: TRBV11-2
j_gene: TRBJ2-7
len: 14
d_gene: TRBD2
abundance: NA
CDR3aa: CASSSPSGGYEQYF
CDR3nt: TGTGCCAGCAGCTCACCTAGCGGGGGTTACGAGCAGTACTTC

v_gene: TRBV5-6
j_gene: TRBJ2-1
len: 17
d_gene: TRBD1
abundance: NA
CDR3aa: CASSRIQSRGTSDEQFF
CDR3nt: TGTGCCAGCAGCCGAATCCAAAGCAGGGGGACCTCCGATGAGCAGTTCTTC

v_gene: TRBV29-1
j_gene: TRBJ2-1
len: 12
d_gene: NA
abundance: NA
CDR3aa: CSAGQFDNEQFF
CDR3nt: TGCAGCGCCGGACAGTTTGATAATGAGCAGTTCTTC

v_gene: TRBV2
j_gene: TRBJ1-5
len: 15
d_gene: TRBD1
abundance: once
CDR3aa: CASSVRTGWNQPQHF
CDR3nt: TGTGCCAGCAGCGTTAGGACAGGGTGGAATCAGCCCCAGCATTTT

v_gene: TRBV6-1
j_gene: TRBJ1-2
len: 18
d_gene: TRBD1
abundance: once
CDR3aa: CASSVPEGTGRLDYGYTF
CDR3nt: TGTGCCAGCAGTGTCCCCGAGGGGACAGGGCGCCTTGACTATGGCTACACCTTC

v_gene: TRBV11-2
j_gene: TRBJ1-6
len: 15
d_gene: NA
abundance: NA
CDR3aa: CASSSKWGAGSPLHF
CDR3nt: TGTGCCAGCAGCTCCAAATGGGGAGCAGGATCACCCCTCCACTTT

v_gene: TRBV9
j_gene: TRBJ1-1
len: 16
d_gene: TRBD1
abundance: NA
CDR3aa: CASSENRDREDTEAFF
CDR3nt: TGTGCCAGCAGCGAAAATCGGGACAGGGAGGACACTGAAGCTTTCTTT

v_gene: TRBV2
j_gene: TRBJ2-3
len: 14
d_gene: TRBD2
abundance: NA
CDR3aa: CASFSGGFWDTQYF
CDR3nt: TGTGCCAGCTTTAGCGGGGGCTTTTGGGATACGCAGTATTTT

v_gene: TRBV18
j_gene: TRBJ2-1
len: 17
d_gene: NA
abundance: few
CDR3aa: CASSPGGGLTSYNEQFF
CDR3nt: TGTGCCAGCTCACCAGGGGGCGGGTTAACCTCCTACAATGAGCAGTTCTTC

v_gene: TRBV27
j_gene: TRBJ1-2
len: 14
d_gene: NA
abundance: NA
CDR3aa: CASSPSGSGAGYTF
CDR3nt: TGTGCCAGCAGTCCTTCGGGGTCTGGAGCCGGCTACACCTTC

v_gene: TRBV3-1/TRBV3-2
j_gene: TRBJ1-2
len: 13
d_gene: NA
abundance: NA
CDR3aa: CASSQDDRDGYTF
CDR3nt: TGTGCCAGCAGCCAAGATGATCGGGATGGCTACACCTTC